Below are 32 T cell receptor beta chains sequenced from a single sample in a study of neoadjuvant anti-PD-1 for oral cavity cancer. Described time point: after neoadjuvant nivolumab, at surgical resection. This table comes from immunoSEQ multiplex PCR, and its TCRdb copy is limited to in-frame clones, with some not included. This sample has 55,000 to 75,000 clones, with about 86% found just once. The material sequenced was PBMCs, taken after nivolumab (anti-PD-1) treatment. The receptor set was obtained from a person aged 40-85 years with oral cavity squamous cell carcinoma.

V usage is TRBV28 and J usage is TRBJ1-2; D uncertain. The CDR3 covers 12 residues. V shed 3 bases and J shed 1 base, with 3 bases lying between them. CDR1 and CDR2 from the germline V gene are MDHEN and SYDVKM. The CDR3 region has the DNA TGTGCCAGCAGTTTGGGTAACTATGGCTACACCTTC. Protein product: CASSLGNYGYTF.

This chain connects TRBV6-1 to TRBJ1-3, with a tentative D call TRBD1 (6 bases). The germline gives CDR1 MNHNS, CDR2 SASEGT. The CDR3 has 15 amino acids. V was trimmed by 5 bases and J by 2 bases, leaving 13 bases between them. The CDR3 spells CASSPNRVAGNTIYF. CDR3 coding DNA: TGTGCCAGCAGTCCGAACAGGGTGGCTGGAAACACCATATATTTT.

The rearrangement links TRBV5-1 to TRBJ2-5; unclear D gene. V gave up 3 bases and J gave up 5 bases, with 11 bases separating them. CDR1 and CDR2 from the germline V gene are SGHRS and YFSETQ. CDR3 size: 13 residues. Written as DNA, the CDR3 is TGCGCCAGCAGCTCCTTCTTGGGGGAGACCCAGTACTTC. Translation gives CASSSFLGETQYF.

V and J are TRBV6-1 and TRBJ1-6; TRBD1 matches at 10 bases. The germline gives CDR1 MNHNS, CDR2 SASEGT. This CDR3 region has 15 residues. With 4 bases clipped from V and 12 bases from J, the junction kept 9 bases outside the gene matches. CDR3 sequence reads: CASSVSGTGVLPLHF. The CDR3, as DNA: TGTGCCAGCAGTGTTTCCGGGACAGGGGTTTTACCCCTCCACTTT.

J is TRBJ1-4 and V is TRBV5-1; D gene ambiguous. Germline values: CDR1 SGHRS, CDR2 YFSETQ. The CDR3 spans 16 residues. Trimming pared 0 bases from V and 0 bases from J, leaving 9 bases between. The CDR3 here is CASSLAGAATNEKLFF. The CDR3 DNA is TGCGCCAGCAGCTTGGCAGGCGCAGCAACTAATGAAAAACTGTTTTTT.

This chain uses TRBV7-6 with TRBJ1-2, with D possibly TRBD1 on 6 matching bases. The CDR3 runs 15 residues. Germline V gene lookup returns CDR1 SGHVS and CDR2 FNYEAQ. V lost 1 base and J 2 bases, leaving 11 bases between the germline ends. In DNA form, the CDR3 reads TGTGCCAGCAGCTTAGTGGTTGGGACAAACTATGGCTACACCTTC. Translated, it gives CASSLVVGTNYGYTF.

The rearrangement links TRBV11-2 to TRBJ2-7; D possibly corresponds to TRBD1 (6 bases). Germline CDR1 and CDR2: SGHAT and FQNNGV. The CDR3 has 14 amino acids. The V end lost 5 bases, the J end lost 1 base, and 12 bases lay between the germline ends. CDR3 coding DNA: TGTGCCAGCAGCCCAAGAGGACAGTCCTACGAGCAGTACTTC. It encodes CASSPRGQSYEQYF.

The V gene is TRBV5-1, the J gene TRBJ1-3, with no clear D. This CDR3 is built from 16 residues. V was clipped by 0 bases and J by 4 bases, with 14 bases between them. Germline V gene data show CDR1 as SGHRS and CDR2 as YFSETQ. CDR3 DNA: TGCGCCAGCAGCTTGGTGGGCACGACCGGAGGAAACACCATATATTTT. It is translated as CASSLVGTTGGNTIYF.

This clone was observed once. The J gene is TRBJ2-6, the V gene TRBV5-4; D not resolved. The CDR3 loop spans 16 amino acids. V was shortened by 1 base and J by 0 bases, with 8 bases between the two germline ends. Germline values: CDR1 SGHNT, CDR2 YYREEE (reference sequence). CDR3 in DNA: TGTGCCAGCAGCTTGCTCAGCCACTCTGGGGCCAACGTCCTGACTTTC. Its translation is CASSLLSHSGANVLTF.

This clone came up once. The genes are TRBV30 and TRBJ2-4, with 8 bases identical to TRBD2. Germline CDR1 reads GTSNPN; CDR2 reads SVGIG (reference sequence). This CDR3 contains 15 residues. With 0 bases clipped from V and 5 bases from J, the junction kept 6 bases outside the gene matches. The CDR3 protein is CAWSVGGGPENIQYF. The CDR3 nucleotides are TGTGCCTGGAGTGTAGGCGGGGGGCCTGAAAACATTCAGTACTTC.

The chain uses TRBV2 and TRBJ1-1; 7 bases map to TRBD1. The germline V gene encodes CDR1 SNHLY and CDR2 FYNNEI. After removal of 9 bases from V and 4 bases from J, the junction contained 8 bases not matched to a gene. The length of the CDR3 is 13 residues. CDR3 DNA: TGTGCCAGTAAACTTCAGGGGGTCACTGAAGCTTTCTTT. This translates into CASKLQGVTEAFF.

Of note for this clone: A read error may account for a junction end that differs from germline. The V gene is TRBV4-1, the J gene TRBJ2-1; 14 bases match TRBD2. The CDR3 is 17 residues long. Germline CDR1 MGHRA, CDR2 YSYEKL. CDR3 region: CASSEESGTSGSNEQFF. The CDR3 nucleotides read TGCGCCAGCAGCGAAGAGAGCGGGACTAGCGGGAGCAATGAGCAGTTCTTC.

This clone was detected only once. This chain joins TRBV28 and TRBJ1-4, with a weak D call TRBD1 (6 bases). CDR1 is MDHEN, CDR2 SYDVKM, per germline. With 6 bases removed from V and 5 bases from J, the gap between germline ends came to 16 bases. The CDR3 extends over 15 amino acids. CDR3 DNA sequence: TGTGCCAGCAGATCTCCGACAGGTGGGAATGAAAAACTGTTTTTT. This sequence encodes CASRSPTGGNEKLFF.

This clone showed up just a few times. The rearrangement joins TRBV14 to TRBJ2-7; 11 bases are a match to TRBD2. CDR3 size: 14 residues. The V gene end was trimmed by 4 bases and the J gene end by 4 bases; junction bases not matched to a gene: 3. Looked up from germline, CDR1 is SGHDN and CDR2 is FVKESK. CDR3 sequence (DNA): TGTGCCAGCAGCCTGGGACTAGCGGTGTACGAGCAGTACTTC. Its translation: CASSLGLAVYEQYF. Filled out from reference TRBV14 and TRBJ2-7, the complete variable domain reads EAGVTQFPSHSVIEKGQTVTLRCDPISGHDNLYWYRRVMGKEIKFLLHFVKESKQDESGMPNNRFLAERTGGTYSTLKVQPAELEDSGVYFCASSLGLAVYEQYFGPGTRLTVT.

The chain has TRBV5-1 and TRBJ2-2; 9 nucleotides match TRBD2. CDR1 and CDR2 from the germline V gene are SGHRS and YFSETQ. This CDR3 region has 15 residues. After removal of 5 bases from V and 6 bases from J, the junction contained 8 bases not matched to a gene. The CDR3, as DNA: TGCGCCAGCAGTTTTTCTAGCGGGATCGCCGGGGAGCTGTTTTTT. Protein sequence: CASSFSSGIAGELFF.

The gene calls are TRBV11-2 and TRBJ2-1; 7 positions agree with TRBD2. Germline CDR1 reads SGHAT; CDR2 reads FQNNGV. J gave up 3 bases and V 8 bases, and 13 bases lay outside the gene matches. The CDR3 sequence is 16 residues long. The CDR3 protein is CASLRLGGGRYNEQFF. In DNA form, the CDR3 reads TGTGCCAGCCTTCGACTGGGGGGGGGACGCTACAATGAGCAGTTCTTC.

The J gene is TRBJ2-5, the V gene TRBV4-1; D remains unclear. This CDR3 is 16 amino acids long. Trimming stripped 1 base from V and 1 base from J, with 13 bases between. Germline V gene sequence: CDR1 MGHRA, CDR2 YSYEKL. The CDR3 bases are TGCGCCAGCAGCCAAGTAGGCCTCGTCCTCCAAGAGACCCAGTACTTC. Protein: CASSQVGLVLQETQYF.

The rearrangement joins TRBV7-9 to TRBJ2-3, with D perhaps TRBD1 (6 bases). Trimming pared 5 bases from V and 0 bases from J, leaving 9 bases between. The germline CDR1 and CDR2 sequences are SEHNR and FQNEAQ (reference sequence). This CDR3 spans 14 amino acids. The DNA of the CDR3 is TGTGCCAGCAGCAAGACAGGTAGCACAGATACGCAGTATTTT. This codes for CASSKTGSTDTQYF. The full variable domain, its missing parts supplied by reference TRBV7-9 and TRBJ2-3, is DTGVSQNPRHKITKRGQNVTFRCDPISEHNRLYWYRQTLGQGPEFLTYFQNEAQLEKSRLLSDRFSAERPKGSFSTLEIQRTEQGDSAMYLCASSKTGSTDTQYFGPGTRLTVL.

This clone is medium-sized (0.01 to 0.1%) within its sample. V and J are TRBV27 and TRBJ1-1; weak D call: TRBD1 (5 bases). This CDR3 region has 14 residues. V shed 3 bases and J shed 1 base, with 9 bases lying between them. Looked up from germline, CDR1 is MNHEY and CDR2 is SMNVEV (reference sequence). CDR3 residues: CASSLWGSNTEAFF. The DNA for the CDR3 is TGTGCCAGCAGTTTGTGGGGGTCGAACACTGAAGCTTTCTTT.

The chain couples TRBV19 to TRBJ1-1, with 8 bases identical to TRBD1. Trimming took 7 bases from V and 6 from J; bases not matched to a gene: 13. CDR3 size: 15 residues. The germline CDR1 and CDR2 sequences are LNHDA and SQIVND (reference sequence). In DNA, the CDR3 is TGTGCCAGTAAAAGGCAGGGGGCGGAAAGACCTGAAGCTTTCTTT. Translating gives CASKRQGAERPEAFF.

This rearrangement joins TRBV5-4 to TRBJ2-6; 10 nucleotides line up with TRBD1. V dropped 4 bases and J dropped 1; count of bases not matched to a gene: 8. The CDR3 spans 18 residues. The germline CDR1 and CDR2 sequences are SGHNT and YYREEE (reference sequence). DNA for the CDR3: TGTGCCAGCAGCGTATCTGGACAGGGGGTTTCTGGGGCCAACGTCCTGACTTTC. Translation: CASSVSGQGVSGANVLTF.

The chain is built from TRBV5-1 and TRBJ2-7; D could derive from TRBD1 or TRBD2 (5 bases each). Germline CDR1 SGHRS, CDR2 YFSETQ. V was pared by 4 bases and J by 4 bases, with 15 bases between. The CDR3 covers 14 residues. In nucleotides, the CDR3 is TGCGCCAGCAGCCCGACCGGGACGGATTACGAGCAGTACTTC. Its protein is CASSPTGTDYEQYF.

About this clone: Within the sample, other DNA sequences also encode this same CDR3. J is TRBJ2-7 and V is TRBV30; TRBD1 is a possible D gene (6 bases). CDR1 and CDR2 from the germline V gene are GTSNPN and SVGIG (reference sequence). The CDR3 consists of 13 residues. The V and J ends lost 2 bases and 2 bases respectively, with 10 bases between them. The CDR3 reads CAWSRQVTYEQYF. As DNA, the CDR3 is TGTGCCTGGAGTAGACAGGTAACCTACGAGCAGTACTTC.

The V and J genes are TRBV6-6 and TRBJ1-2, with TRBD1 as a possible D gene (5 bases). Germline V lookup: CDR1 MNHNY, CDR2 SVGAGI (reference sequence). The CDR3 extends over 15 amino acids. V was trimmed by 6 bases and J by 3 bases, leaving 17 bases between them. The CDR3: CASRGWGILDYGYTF. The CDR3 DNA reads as TGTGCCAGCAGGGGGTGGGGGATCTTGGACTATGGCTACACCTTC.

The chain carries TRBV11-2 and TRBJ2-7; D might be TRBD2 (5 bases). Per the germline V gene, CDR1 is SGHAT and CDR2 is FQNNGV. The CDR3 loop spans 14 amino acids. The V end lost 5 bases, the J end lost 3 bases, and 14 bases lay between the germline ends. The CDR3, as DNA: TGTGCCAGCAGCAACCCAAGAGGGAGCTACGAGCAGTACTTC. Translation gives CASSNPRGSYEQYF.

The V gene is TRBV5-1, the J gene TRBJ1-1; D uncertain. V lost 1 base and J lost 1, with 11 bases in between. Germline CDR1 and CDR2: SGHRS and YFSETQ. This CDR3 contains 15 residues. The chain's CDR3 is CASSLWSNSNTEAFF. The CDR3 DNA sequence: TGCGCCAGCAGCTTGTGGAGCAACTCGAACACTGAAGCTTTCTTT.

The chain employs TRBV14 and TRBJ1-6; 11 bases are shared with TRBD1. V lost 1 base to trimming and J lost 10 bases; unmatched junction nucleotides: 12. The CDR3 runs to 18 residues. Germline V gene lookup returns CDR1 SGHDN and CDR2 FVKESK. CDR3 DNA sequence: TGTGCCAGCAGCCAAGTCTCAATGGACAGGGGGCGCGGATCACCCCTCCACTTT. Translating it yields CASSQVSMDRGRGSPLHF.

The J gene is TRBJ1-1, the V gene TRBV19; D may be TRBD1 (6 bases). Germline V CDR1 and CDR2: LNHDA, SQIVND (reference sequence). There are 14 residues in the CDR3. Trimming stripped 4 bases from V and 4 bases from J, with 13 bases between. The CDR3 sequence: CASSSRDTFTEAFF. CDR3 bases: TGTGCCAGTAGTAGTAGGGACACGTTCACTGAAGCTTTCTTT.

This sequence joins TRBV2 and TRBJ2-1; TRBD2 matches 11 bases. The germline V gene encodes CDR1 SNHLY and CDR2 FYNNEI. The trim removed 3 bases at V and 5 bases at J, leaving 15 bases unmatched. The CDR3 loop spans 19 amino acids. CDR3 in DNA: TGTGCCAGCAGTGACGTTCTAGGGGACCTAGCGGGAGGTAACAATGAGCAGTTCTTC. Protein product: CASSDVLGDLAGGNNEQFF.

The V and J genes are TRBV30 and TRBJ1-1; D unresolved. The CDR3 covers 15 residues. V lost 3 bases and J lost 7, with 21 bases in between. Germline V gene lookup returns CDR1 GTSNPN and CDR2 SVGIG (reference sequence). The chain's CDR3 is CAWSSTPPPTGEAFF. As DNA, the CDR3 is TGTGCCTGGAGCTCCACTCCCCCGCCGACGGGTGAAGCTTTCTTT.

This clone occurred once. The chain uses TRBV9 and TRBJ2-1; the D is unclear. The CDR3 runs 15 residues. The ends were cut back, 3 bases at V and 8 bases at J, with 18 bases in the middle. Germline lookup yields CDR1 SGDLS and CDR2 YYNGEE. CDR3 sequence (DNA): TGTGCCAGCAGCGCTATAGCCCGAGAGGCTGATGAGCAGTTCTTC. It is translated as CASSAIAREADEQFF.

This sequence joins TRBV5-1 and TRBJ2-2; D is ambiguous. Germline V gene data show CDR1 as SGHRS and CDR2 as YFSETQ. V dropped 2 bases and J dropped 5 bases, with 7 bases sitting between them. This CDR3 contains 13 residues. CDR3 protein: CASSFSPTGELFF. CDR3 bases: TGCGCCAGCAGCTTTAGCCCAACCGGGGAGCTGTTTTTT. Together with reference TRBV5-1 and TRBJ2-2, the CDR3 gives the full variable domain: KAGVTQTPRYLIKTRGQQVTLSCSPISGHRSVSWYQQTPGQGLQFLFEYFSETQRNKGNFPGRFSGRQFSNSRSEMNVSTLELGDSALYLCASSFSPTGELFFGEGSRLTVL.